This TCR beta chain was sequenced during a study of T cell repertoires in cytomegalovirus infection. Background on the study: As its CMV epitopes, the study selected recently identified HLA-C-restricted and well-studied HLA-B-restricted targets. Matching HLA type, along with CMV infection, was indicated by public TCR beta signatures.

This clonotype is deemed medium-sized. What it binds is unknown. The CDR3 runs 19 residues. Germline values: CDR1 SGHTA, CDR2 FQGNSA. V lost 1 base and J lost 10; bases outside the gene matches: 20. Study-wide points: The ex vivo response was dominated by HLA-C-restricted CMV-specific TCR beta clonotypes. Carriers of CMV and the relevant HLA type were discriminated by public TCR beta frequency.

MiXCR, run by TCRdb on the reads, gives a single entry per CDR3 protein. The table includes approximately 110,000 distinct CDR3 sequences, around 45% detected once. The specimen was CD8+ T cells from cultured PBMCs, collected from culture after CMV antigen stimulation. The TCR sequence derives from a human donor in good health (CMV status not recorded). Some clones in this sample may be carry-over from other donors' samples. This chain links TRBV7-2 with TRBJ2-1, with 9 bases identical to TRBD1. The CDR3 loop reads CASSLGITYGTGTAGEQFF. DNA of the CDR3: TGTGCCAGCAGCTTAGGAATTACTTACGGGACAGGGACCGCAGGGGAGCAGTTCTTC.